This TCR beta chain was captured in a study of identical twins. Study results and caveats: Conclusions rested on cross-sectional statistics rather than following the same donors. In cord blood, abundant beta clonotypes had fewer insertions; memory showed no trend.

Turning to this clonotype: Its antigen is currently unknown.

The V gene's germline CDR1 is MNHEY and CDR2 SMNVEV (reference sequence). The CDR3 sequence is 14 residues long. V gave up 6 bases and J gave up 6 bases; unmatched junction bases: 5. A universal primer site came from template switching; cDNA carried unique molecular identifiers. Using its own MiXCR run on the 5' RACE reads, TCRdb lists one record per CDR3 protein. The table has roughly 250,000 distinct CDR3 sequences, around an eighth seen once. This sequence was found in a woman aged 18-29 years in good health. The sample consisted of memory (CD45RO+) T cells sorted from blood. J is TRBJ1-6 and V is TRBV27, with TRBD1 matching 7 bases. CDR3 in amino acids: CASSRGQFNSPLHF. CDR3 in DNA: TGTGCCAGCAGCCGGGGACAGTTTAATTCACCCCTCCACTTT.